This T cell receptor (beta chain) was sequenced in a study of response to subunit inactivated influenza vaccine. This clonotype was seen ten or more times. Its antigen is unknown. Via MiXCR, TCRdb re-called the RT-PCR reads, giving one row per CDR3 protein. The table has about half a million distinct CDR3 sequences, approximately 9.9% seen once. General study points: There was a suggestion from the authors that each seasonal influenza vaccination recruits few new T cells.

V was cut by 0 bases and J by 6 bases, with 12 bases left in between. Germline CDR1 LGHNA, CDR2 YNFKEQ. The CDR3 length is 15 residues. This receptor was obtained from a middle-aged man who received an inactivated influenza vaccine. The chain is built from TRBV4-2 and TRBJ2-1; D gene unclear. The sample was PBMCs from blood, taken roughly 46 days after vaccination. The CDR3 DNA reads as TGTGCCAGCAGCCAAGAACCGCTTTCGGGCAATGAGCAGTTCTTC. Translated: CASSQEPLSGNEQFF.